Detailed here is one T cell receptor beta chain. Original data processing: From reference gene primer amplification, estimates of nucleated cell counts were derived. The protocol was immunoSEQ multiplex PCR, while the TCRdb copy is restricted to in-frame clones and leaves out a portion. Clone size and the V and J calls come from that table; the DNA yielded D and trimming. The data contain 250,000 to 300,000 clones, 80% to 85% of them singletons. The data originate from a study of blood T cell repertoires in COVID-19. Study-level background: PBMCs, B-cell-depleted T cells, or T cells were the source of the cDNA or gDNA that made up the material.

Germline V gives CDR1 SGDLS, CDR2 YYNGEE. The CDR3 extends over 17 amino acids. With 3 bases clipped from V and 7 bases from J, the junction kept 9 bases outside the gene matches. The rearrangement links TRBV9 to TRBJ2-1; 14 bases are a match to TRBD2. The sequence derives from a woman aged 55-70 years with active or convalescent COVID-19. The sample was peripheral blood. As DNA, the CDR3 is TGTGCCAGCAGCGGGCGACTAGCGGGGGGGCCACTTAATGAGCAGTTCTTC. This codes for CASSGRLAGGPLNEQFF.